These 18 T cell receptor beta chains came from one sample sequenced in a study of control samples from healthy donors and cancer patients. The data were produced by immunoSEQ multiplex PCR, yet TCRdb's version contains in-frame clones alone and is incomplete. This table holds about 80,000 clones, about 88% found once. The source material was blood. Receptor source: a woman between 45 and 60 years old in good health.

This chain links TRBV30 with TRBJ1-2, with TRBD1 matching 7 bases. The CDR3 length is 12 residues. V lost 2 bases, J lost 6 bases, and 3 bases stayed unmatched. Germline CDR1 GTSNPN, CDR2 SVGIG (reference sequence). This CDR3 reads CAWSFTGDGYTF. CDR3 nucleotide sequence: TGTGCCTGGAGTTTCACAGGGGATGGCTACACCTTC.

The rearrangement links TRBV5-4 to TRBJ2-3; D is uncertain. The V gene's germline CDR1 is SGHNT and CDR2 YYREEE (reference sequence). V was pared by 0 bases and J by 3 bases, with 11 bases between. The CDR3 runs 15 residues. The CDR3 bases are TGTGCCAGCAGCTTGGAGGGCGGACCAACAGATACGCAGTATTTT. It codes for CASSLEGGPTDTQYF.

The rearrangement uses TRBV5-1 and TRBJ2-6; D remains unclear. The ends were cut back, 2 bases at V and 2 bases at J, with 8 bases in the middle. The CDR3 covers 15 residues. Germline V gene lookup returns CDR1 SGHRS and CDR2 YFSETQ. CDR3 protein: CASSFRSAGANVLTF. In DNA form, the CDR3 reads TGCGCCAGCAGCTTTAGGTCAGCTGGGGCCAACGTCCTGACTTTC. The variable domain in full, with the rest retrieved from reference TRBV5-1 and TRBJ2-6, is KAGVTQTPRYLIKTRGQQVTLSCSPISGHRSVSWYQQTPGQGLQFLFEYFSETQRNKGNFPGRFSGRQFSNSRSEMNVSTLELGDSALYLCASSFRSAGANVLTFGAGSRLTVL.

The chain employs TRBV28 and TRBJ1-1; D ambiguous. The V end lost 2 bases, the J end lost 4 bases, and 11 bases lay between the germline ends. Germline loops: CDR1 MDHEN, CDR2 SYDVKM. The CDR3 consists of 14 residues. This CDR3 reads CASSLRAPATEAFF. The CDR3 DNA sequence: TGTGCCAGCAGTTTAAGGGCTCCCGCCACTGAAGCTTTCTTT.

The CDR3 region has the DNA TGCGCCAGCAGTGACGGGGGCTACGAGCAGTACTTC. Translation gives CASSDGGYEQYF. V is TRBV10-1 and J is TRBJ2-7, with D perhaps TRBD2 (6 bases). The germline CDR1 and CDR2 sequences are WNHNN and SYGVQD (reference sequence). V was shortened by 3 bases and J by 3 bases, with 6 bases between the two germline ends. The CDR3 runs 12 residues.

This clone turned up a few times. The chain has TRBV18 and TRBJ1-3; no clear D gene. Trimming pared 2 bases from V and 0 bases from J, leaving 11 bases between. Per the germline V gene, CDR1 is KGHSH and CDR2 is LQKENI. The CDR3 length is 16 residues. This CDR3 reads CASSPSRSGSGNTIYF. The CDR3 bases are TGTGCCAGCTCACCATCTCGCTCGGGCTCTGGAAACACCATATATTTT. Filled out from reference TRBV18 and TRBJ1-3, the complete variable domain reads NAGVMQNPRHLVRRRGQEARLRCSPMKGHSHVYWYRQLPEEGLKFMVYLQKENIIDESGMPKERFSAEFPKEGPSILRIQQVVRGDSAAYFCASSPSRSGSGNTIYFGEGSWLTVV.

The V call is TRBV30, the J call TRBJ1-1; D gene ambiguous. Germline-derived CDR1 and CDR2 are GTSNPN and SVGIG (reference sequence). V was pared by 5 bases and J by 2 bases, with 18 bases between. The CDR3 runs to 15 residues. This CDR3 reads CAWRGPENFNTEAFF. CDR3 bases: TGTGCCTGGCGTGGACCCGAGAACTTTAACACTGAAGCTTTCTTT.

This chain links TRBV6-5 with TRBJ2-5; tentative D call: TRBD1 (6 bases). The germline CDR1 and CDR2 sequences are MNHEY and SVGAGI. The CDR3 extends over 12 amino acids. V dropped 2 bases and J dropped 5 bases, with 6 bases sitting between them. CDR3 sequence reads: CASSYRGETQYF. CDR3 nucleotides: TGTGCCAGCAGTTACAGGGGGGAGACCCAGTACTTC.

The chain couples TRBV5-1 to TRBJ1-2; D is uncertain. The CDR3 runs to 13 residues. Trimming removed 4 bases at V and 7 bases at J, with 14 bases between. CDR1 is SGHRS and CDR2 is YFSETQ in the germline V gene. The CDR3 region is CASSTLAGVGYTF. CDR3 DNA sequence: TGCGCCAGCAGCACCTTGGCGGGTGTTGGCTACACCTTC.

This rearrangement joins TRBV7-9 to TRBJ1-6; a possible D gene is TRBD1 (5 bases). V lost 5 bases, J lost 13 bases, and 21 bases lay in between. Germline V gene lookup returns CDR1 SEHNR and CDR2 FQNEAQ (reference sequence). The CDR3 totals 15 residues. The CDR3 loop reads CASSPGGSFGRPLHF. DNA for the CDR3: TGTGCCAGCAGCCCCGGGGGGTCCTTTGGGAGGCCCCTCCACTTT.

The CDR3 loop is CASSQQPNQPQHF. The CDR3 bases are TGTGCCAGCAGCCAACAGCCTAATCAGCCCCAGCATTTT. The chain couples TRBV3-1 (or the pseudogene TRBV3-2) to TRBJ1-5; D is unclear. The CDR3 has 13 amino acids. Trimming left V 2 bases short and J 4 bases short, with 6 bases between. The germline gives CDR1 LGHDT, CDR2 YNNKEL (reference sequence).

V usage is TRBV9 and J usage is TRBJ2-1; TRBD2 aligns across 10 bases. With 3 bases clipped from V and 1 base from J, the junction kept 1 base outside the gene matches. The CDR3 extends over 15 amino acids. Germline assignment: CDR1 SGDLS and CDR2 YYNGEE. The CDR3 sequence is CASSELAGSYNEQFF. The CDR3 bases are TGTGCCAGCAGCGAACTAGCGGGGTCCTACAATGAGCAGTTCTTC.

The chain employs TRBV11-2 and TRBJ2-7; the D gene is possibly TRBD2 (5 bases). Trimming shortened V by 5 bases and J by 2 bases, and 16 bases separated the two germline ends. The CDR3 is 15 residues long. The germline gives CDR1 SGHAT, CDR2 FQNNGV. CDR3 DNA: TGTGCCAGCAGCCCTCTCGGGGAGAGCACCTACGAGCAGTACTTC. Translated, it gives CASSPLGESTYEQYF. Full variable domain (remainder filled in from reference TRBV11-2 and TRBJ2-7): EAGVAQSPRYKIIEKRQSVAFWCNPISGHATLYWYQQILGQGPKLLIQFQNNGVVDDSQLPKDRFSAERLKGVDSTLKIQPAKLEDSAVYLCASSPLGESTYEQYFGPGTRLTVT.

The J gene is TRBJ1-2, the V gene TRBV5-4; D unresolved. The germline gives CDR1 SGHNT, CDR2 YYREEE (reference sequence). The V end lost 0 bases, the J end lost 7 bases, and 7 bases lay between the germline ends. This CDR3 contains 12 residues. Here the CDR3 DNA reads TGTGCCAGCAGCTTGGTTATAGGTGGCTACACCTTC. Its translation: CASSLVIGGYTF.

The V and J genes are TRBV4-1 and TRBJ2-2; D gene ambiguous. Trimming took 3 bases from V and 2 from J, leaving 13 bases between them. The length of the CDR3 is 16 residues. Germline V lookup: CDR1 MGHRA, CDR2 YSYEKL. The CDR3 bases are TGCGCCAGCAGCCATGTCCGGGCTACAAACACCGGGGAGCTGTTTTTT. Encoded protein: CASSHVRATNTGELFF.

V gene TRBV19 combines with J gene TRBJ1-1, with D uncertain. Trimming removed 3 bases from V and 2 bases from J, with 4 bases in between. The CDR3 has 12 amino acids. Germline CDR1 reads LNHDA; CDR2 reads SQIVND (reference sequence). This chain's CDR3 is CASSIHNTEAFF. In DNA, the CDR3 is TGTGCCAGTAGTATCCACAACACTGAAGCTTTCTTT. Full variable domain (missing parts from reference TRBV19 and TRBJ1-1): DGGITQSPKYLFRKEGQNVTLSCEQNLNHDAMYWYRQDPGQGLRLIYYSQIVNDFQKGDIAEGYSVSREKKESFPLTVTSAQKNPTAFYLCASSIHNTEAFFGQGTRLTVV.

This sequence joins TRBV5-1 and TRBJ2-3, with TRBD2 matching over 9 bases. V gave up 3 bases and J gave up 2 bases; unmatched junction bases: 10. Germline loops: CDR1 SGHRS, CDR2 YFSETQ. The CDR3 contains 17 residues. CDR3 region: CASSSAAGGAITDTQYF. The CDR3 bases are TGCGCCAGCAGCTCAGCAGCGGGGGGAGCCATCACAGATACGCAGTATTTT. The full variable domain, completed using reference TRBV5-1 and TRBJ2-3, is KAGVTQTPRYLIKTRGQQVTLSCSPISGHRSVSWYQQTPGQGLQFLFEYFSETQRNKGNFPGRFSGRQFSNSRSEMNVSTLELGDSALYLCASSSAAGGAITDTQYFGPGTRLTVL.

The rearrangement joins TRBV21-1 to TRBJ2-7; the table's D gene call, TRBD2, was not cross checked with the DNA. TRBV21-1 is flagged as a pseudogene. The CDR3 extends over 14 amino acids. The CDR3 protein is CASSKVSGNYEQYF. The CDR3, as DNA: TGTGCCAGCAGCAAGGTCAGCGGGAACTACGAGCAGTACTTC.